This TCR beta chain was captured in a study of identical twins. This clonotype was found a few times. In TCRdb, the 5' RACE reads were re-called with MiXCR into one record per CDR3 protein. The sample holds about 470,000 distinct CDR3 sequences, 24% seen once. This CDR3 is built from 15 residues. Germline V CDR1 and CDR2: SGHRS, YFSETQ. Trimming left V 4 bases short and J 0 bases short, with 10 bases between. A further study also used this sample, focusing on T cells expressing NK-cell markers.

The clonotype comes from a woman aged 18-29 years in good health. Sequenced sample: CD4+ T cells sorted from blood. V gene TRBV5-1 combines with J gene TRBJ2-2; tentatively, D is TRBD1 (6 bases). For the CDR3, the DNA is TGCGCCAGCAGCCGGACAGAGACGAACACCGGGGAGCTGTTTTTT. Amino acid sequence: CASSRTETNTGELFF.